The 27 T cell receptor beta chains below were found in one sample sequenced in a study of shared clonotypes between healthy human individuals. Data came from immunoSEQ multiplex PCR; TCRdb stores just in-frame clones and leaves some out. The sample lists about 110,000 clones, around 68% occurring once. The sequenced sample consisted of memory CD8+ T cells sorted from blood. Specified subset: CD45RO+ cells pooled with CCR7-negative TemRA cells. These receptors were taken from a woman aged 25 to 39 in good health.

This clone came up once. V usage is TRBV29-1 and J usage is TRBJ2-7; D is perhaps TRBD2 (5 bases). V dropped 4 bases and J dropped 2 bases, with 12 bases sitting between them. Germline-derived CDR1 and CDR2 are SQVTM and ANQGSEA. The CDR3 extends over 13 amino acids. CDR3 loop: CSVAWEYPYEQYF. The CDR3 DNA is TGCAGCGTTGCCTGGGAGTACCCCTACGAGCAGTACTTC.

V gene TRBV5-1 combines with J gene TRBJ2-5, with a tentative D call TRBD1 (6 bases). The CDR3 extends over 17 amino acids. CDR1 is SGHRS, CDR2 YFSETQ, per germline. The V end was cut by 4 bases, the J end by 5 bases, with 24 bases between. CDR3 sequence (DNA): TGCGCCAGCAGCCCCCAACAGGGCCCCCGAGGGCTCGAGACCCAGTACTTC. Translated: CASSPQQGPRGLETQYF.

The chain carries TRBV9 and TRBJ1-1; D is undetermined. Per germline, CDR1 SGDLS and CDR2 YYNGEE. The CDR3 is made up of 13 amino acids. Between the trimmed V and J ends, which lost 0 bases and 7 bases, there was a span of 10 bases. The CDR3: CASSVGAEGEAFF. In DNA, the CDR3 is TGTGCCAGCAGCGTAGGAGCGGAGGGTGAAGCTTTCTTT.

This chain uses TRBV6-1 with TRBJ2-7; D ambiguous. Germline assignment: CDR1 MNHNS and CDR2 SASEGT. Trimming stripped 0 bases from V and 5 bases from J, with 17 bases between. The CDR3 contains 16 residues. CDR3 protein: CASSEAYYPPLNEQYF. The CDR3 DNA reads as TGTGCCAGCAGTGAAGCGTACTACCCACCTCTTAACGAGCAGTACTTC.

This chain joins TRBV5-6 and TRBJ2-7, with 14 bases lining up with TRBD2. Germline CDR1 and CDR2: SGHDT and YYEEEE. The CDR3 length is 19 residues. The V and J ends lost 2 bases and 0 bases, in that order; junction bases with no gene match: 10. The CDR3 nucleotides read TGTGCCAGCAGCTTAATTGGACTAGCGGGAGGAGTCAACTCCTACGAGCAGTACTTC. Translation: CASSLIGLAGGVNSYEQYF.

V is TRBV5-1 and J is TRBJ2-7; D may match TRBD1 or TRBD2 (5 bases each). The V end lost 6 bases, the J end lost 3 bases, and 16 bases lay between the germline ends. Germline CDR1 is SGHRS and CDR2 is YFSETQ. CDR3 length equals 14 residues. The DNA for the CDR3 is TGCGCCAGCAACCTGGGGGTCGGGATCTACGAGCAGTACTTC. Its translation is CASNLGVGIYEQYF. The full variable domain, completed using reference TRBV5-1 and TRBJ2-7, is KAGVTQTPRYLIKTRGQQVTLSCSPISGHRSVSWYQQTPGQGLQFLFEYFSETQRNKGNFPGRFSGRQFSNSRSEMNVSTLELGDSALYLCASNLGVGIYEQYFGPGTRLTVT.

This clone has only a few counts. This chain links TRBV28 with TRBJ2-7; 8 nucleotides align to TRBD2. CDR1 and CDR2 from the germline V gene are MDHEN and SYDVKM. The CDR3 contains 14 residues. V lost 4 bases to trimming and J lost 4 bases; unmatched junction nucleotides: 6. The CDR3 DNA reads as TGTGCCAGCAGTTGGGCCGGGGGGGAATACGAGCAGTACTTC. It translates to CASSWAGGEYEQYF.

The rearrangement uses TRBV5-1 and TRBJ2-7; perhaps TRBD2 as D (6 bases). V lost 4 bases to trimming and J lost 3 bases, with 17 bases between them. Germline CDR1 and CDR2: SGHRS and YFSETQ. The CDR3 runs to 15 residues. The CDR3 DNA follows: TGCGCCAGCAGCGCGGGACCAGACAATAACTACGAGCAGTACTTC. This codes for CASSAGPDNNYEQYF.

The rearrangement joins TRBV15 to TRBJ1-4; D uncertain. The CDR3 loop spans 15 amino acids. Germline V CDR1 and CDR2: LNHNV, YYDKDF (reference sequence). V lost 5 bases and J lost 2, with 12 bases in between. CDR3 loop: CATSFRVGTNEKLFF. The CDR3 DNA is TGTGCCACCAGCTTTCGGGTGGGCACTAATGAAAAACTGTTTTTT.

J is TRBJ1-1 and V is TRBV5-1; 9 bases are a match to TRBD1. CDR3 length: 12 residues. Germline CDR1 is SGHRS and CDR2 is YFSETQ. Losses at the gene ends were 2 bases for V and 10 bases for J; bases not matched to a gene: 3. The chain's CDR3 is CASSLQGARAFF. CDR3 nucleotides: TGCGCCAGCAGCTTACAGGGGGCCAGAGCTTTCTTT.

This chain connects TRBV10-3 to TRBJ1-5; the match to TRBD1 covers 7 bases. The CDR3 is 15 amino acids. The germline V gene encodes CDR1 ENHRY and CDR2 SYGVKD. Unmatched junction bases numbered 12, after V lost 11 bases and J lost 2 bases. CDR3 residues: CAGPTQGDGNQPQHF. Written as DNA, the CDR3 is TGTGCCGGCCCGACTCAGGGGGATGGCAATCAGCCCCAGCATTTT.

Points on this clone: No DNA is shown, since the ends of the CDR3 on it are uncertain; the CDR3 is the one TCRdb lists. This sequence joins TRBV9 and TRBJ1-1. Germline V CDR1 and CDR2: SGDLS, YYNGEE. Including both end residues, the CDR3 is 14 amino acids long. The CDR3 loop is CASSVAWGSTEVFF.

By share, this clone counts as medium-sized. The chain combines TRBV6-5 with TRBJ2-7, with 9 bases that match TRBD1. Losses at the gene ends were 0 bases for V and 4 bases for J; bases not matched to a gene: 4. This CDR3 region has 15 residues. CDR1 MNHEY and CDR2 SVGAGI come from the germline V gene. CDR3 coding DNA: TGTGCCAGCAGTTACTCGACAGGGGGTCCTTACGAGCAGTACTTC. Its translation is CASSYSTGGPYEQYF.

The V gene is TRBV2, the J gene TRBJ1-2; D not certain. The CDR3 has 14 amino acids. Germline values: CDR1 SNHLY, CDR2 FYNNEI. V gave up 5 bases and J gave up 4 bases, with 14 bases separating them. Here the CDR3 DNA reads TGTGCCAGCAGTATTGACTACGTGGGCTATGGCTACACCTTC. Amino acid sequence: CASSIDYVGYGYTF. The full variable domain, rest sourced from reference TRBV2 and TRBJ1-2, is EPEVTQTPSHQVTQMGQEVILRCVPISNHLYFYWYRQILGQKVEFLVSFYNNEISEKSEIFDDQFSVERPDGSNFTLKIRSTKLEDSAMYFCASSIDYVGYGYTFGSGTRLTVV.

The chain is built from TRBV7-7 and TRBJ2-6; D call uncertain. Germline-derived CDR1 and CDR2 are SSHAT and FNYEAQ (reference sequence). V was clipped by 5 bases and J by 5 bases, with 19 bases between them. CDR3 length: 17 amino acids. The CDR3 region has the DNA TGTGCCAGCAGCGCCTCCACACCACAAAGTCGGGCCAACGTCCTGACTTTC. As protein: CASSASTPQSRANVLTF. The complete variable domain, with remaining parts taken from reference TRBV7-7 and TRBJ2-6, reads GAGVSQSPRYKVTKRGQDVTLRCDPISSHATLYWYQQALGQGPEFLTYFNYEAQPDKSGLPSDRFSAERPEGSISTLTIQRTEQRDSAMYRCASSASTPQSRANVLTFGAGSRLTVL.

Details on this clone: Possible read error: a much larger clone is one base away. This chain connects TRBV27 to TRBJ2-2; D is perhaps TRBD2 (6 bases). Germline V lookup: CDR1 MNHEY, CDR2 SMNVEV (reference sequence). The CDR3 runs to 13 residues. CDR3 in DNA: TGTGCCAGCAGGGGTTTTCAAGCCGGGGGGCTGTTTTTT. Encoded protein: CASRGFQAGGLFF.

V is TRBV28 and J is TRBJ1-1, with 8 bases fitting TRBD1. This CDR3 has 17 residues. With 2 bases clipped from V and 9 bases from J, the junction kept 17 bases outside the gene matches. Germline loops: CDR1 MDHEN, CDR2 SYDVKM. The CDR3 protein is CASSLPGGALRNFKAFF. The CDR3 DNA follows: TGTGCCAGCAGTTTACCAGGGGGCGCCCTGCGGAATTTTAAAGCTTTCTTT.

As DNA, the CDR3 is TGTGCCAGCAGCCAAGAGGGCAGGCGTAACTTTAATGAAAAACTGTTTTTT. Residues: CASSQEGRRNFNEKLFF. The genes are TRBV4-2 and TRBJ1-4; D unclear. V gave up 0 bases and J gave up 4 bases, with 15 bases separating them. The CDR3 runs 17 residues. Germline V CDR1 and CDR2: LGHNA, YNFKEQ.

The rearrangement joins TRBV27 to TRBJ2-2; 9 bases agree with TRBD2. The CDR3 length is 18 residues. CDR1 and CDR2 from the germline V gene are MNHEY and SMNVEV (reference sequence). J gave up 7 bases and V 4 bases, and 16 bases lay outside the gene matches. In nucleotides, the CDR3 is TGTGCCAGCAGTTGGGACTCGGGCGGGAGGGCCCTCGGCGGGGAGCTGTTTTTT. It specifies CASSWDSGGRALGGELFF.

This rearrangement joins TRBV6-5 to TRBJ1-1, with a weak D call TRBD1 (5 bases). Per germline, CDR1 MNHEY and CDR2 SVGAGI. The CDR3 contains 14 residues. V gave up 2 bases and J gave up 6 bases, with 13 bases separating them. CDR3 in DNA: TGTGCCAGCAGTTACGGTTGGGGAGGGGCTGAAGCTTTCTTT. It translates to CASSYGWGGAEAFF.

This clone occurred once. The genes are TRBV7-9 and TRBJ2-3, with unresolved D. Germline V lookup: CDR1 SEHNR, CDR2 FQNEAQ (reference sequence). The CDR3 totals 13 residues. V lost 1 base, J lost 4 bases, and 6 bases lay in between. The CDR3 region has the DNA TGTGCCAGCAGCTTAGATTTATCAGATACGCAGTATTTT. Translating gives CASSLDLSDTQYF.

There are a few counts of this clone. The chain is built from TRBV15 and TRBJ2-7; D remains ambiguous. V was cut by 0 bases and J by 3 bases, with 6 bases left in between. CDR1 LNHNV and CDR2 YYDKDF come from the germline V gene (reference sequence). The CDR3 is 13 residues long. The CDR3 DNA is TGTGCCACCAGCAGAGACAGGTTCTACGAGCAGTACTTC. This translates into CATSRDRFYEQYF.

This clone appeared many times. V usage is TRBV28 and J usage is TRBJ2-1; possible D gene TRBD2, 6 bases. V lost 3 bases, J lost 4 bases, and 16 bases lay in between. CDR1 is MDHEN and CDR2 is SYDVKM in the germline V gene. The CDR3 runs to 16 residues. CDR3 nucleotides: TGTGCCAGCAGTTTTCAGGAGGGAGCAATGTACAATGAGCAGTTCTTC. Translating gives CASSFQEGAMYNEQFF.

This clone has at least ten counts. The chain uses TRBV28 and TRBJ1-1; no reliable D call. There are 16 residues in the CDR3. Trimming shortened V by 5 bases and J by 1 base, and 17 bases separated the two germline ends. CDR1 is MDHEN and CDR2 is SYDVKM in the germline V gene. CDR3 region: CASSLYGERPNTEAFF. The CDR3, as DNA: TGTGCCAGCAGTCTCTATGGGGAACGGCCGAACACTGAAGCTTTCTTT.

The chain recombines TRBV7-9 with TRBJ2-3; 8 bases map to TRBD1. CDR3 length equals 16 residues. From germline, CDR1 is SEHNR and CDR2 FQNEAQ (reference sequence). V was pared by 4 bases and J by 3 bases, with 9 bases of the junction left unmatched. CDR3 in amino acids: CASSSVQGAMTDTQYF. In DNA form, the CDR3 reads TGTGCCAGCAGCTCGGTCCAGGGGGCGATGACAGATACGCAGTATTTT.

The chain couples TRBV13 to TRBJ2-1; TRBD1 matches 9 bases. This CDR3 is built from 15 residues. CDR1 PRHDT and CDR2 FYEKMQ come from the germline V gene (reference sequence). V lost 4 bases, J lost 8 bases, and 9 bases stayed unmatched. CDR3 residues: CASSSPGTGMDEQFF. In DNA, the CDR3 is TGTGCCAGCAGCTCCCCCGGGACAGGGATGGATGAGCAGTTCTTC.

The V gene is TRBV5-6, the J gene TRBJ2-7; D tentatively fits TRBD1 or TRBD2 (5 bases each). Trimming stripped 1 base from V and 2 bases from J, with 10 bases between. This CDR3 has 14 residues. CDR1 is SGHDT, CDR2 YYEEEE, per germline. The CDR3 coding sequence is TGTGCCAGCAGCTTGAAGGGGAGCGCCTACGAGCAGTACTTC. Residues: CASSLKGSAYEQYF.